Listed below are T cell receptor beta chains from one sample, sequenced in a study of cytomegalovirus exposure and HLA in healthy donors. Sequencing was performed with immunoSEQ multiplex PCR; in TCRdb, only in-frame clones are kept and a portion is missing. The data contain roughly 150,000 clones, 70% of them seen just once; the ten biggest clones take up 4.7%. The specimen was PBMCs. Receptors were obtained from a man between 18 and 29 years old in good health and CMV-seropositive. Both conserved end residues are part of each CDR3. The D gene is left open where the match is weak. Size tells how often a clone was seen (once, few, many) or the class of an expanded clone, and some rows leave it out.

clone_size,j_call,d_call,v_call,cdr3_aa,cdr3_nt
few,TRBJ2-1,-,TRBV30,CAWSFPGLLSYNEQFF,TGTGCCTGGAGTTTCCCGGGACTCCTGTCCTACAATGAGCAGTTCTTC
-,TRBJ1-2,TRBD1,TRBV7-2,CASTSGGSGGYTF,TGTGCCAGCACGTCAGGGGGCTCAGGGGGCTACACCTTC
-,TRBJ1-1,TRBD1,TRBV27,CASSLTGGFVMNTEAFF,TGTGCCAGCAGTTTGACAGGGGGCTTTGTCATGAACACTGAAGCTTTCTTT
-,TRBJ1-1,TRBD1,TRBV10-3,CAISGTGEGTEAFF,TGTGCCATCAGTGGGACAGGGGAAGGAACTGAAGCTTTCTTT
-,TRBJ1-5,-,TRBV12-1,CASSWARGGKPQHF,TGTGCCAGCAGCTGGGCAAGGGGGGGGAAGCCCCAGCATTTT
-,TRBJ2-6,-,TRBV2,CASSEYGHSGANVLTF,TGTGCCAGCAGTGAATACGGTCACTCTGGGGCCAACGTCCTGACTTTC
few,TRBJ1-1,-,TRBV6-6,CASIPGTKNTEAFF,TGTGCCAGCATCCCCGGGACAAAGAACACTGAAGCTTTCTTT
-,TRBJ1-2,TRBD1,TRBV2,CASNMRTGNLPHYGYTF,TGTGCCAGCAATATGCGGACAGGGAACCTACCCCACTATGGCTACACCTTC
once,TRBJ1-1,-,TRBV18,CASSISPSGGDNTEAFF,TGTGCCAGCTCAATATCGCCGTCGGGGGGCGATAACACTGAAGCTTTCTTT
few,TRBJ1-1,TRBD1,TRBV6-1,CASTDRGREAFF,TGTGCCAGTACGGACAGGGGGAGAGAAGCTTTCTTT
-,TRBJ2-1,-,TRBV19,CASSRGYNEQFF,TGTGCCAGTAGTAGAGGGTACAATGAGCAGTTCTTC
-,TRBJ2-5,TRBD2,TRBV7-2,CASSLILAAQETQYF,TGTGCCAGCAGCTTGATACTAGCGGCGCAAGAGACCCAGTACTTC
-,TRBJ2-3,-,TRBV7-6,CASSLEGRGNTQYF,TGTGCCAGCAGCTTAGAGGGCAGGGGAAATACGCAGTATTTT
once,TRBJ1-1,TRBD1,TRBV2,CASSEYTGENTEAFF,TGTGCCAGCAGTGAATACACAGGGGAGAACACTGAAGCTTTCTTT
-,TRBJ1-2,TRBD1,TRBV4-1,CASSLDRDRNYGYTF,TGCGCCAGCAGTCTGGACCGGGACAGGAACTATGGCTACACCTTC
few,TRBJ1-1,TRBD1,TRBV5-8,CASILPQGALETEAFF,TGTGCCAGCATCCTCCCACAGGGGGCTTTGGAAACTGAAGCTTTCTTT
-,TRBJ1-4,TRBD1,TRBV6-5,CASGQGASWREKLFF,TGTGCCAGCGGGCAGGGGGCGTCCTGGCGAGAAAAACTGTTTTTT
-,TRBJ1-1,-,TRBV11-3,CASSTEDTEAFF,TGTGCCAGCAGCACAGAAGACACTGAAGCTTTCTTT
-,TRBJ2-3,TRBD2,TRBV7-2,CASSVSGTTDTQYF,TGTGCCAGCAGCGTTAGCGGGACGACAGATACGCAGTATTTT
-,TRBJ1-2,TRBD1,TRBV9,CASSGGQGAWSPDVYGYTF,TGTGCCAGCAGCGGAGGACAGGGGGCGTGGTCCCCAGACGTCTATGGCTACACCTTC
-,TRBJ2-5,TRBD2,TRBV5-5,CASSPVIAGVYQYQETQYF,TGTGCCAGCAGCCCCGTTATAGCGGGGGTTTATCAGTACCAAGAGACCCAGTACTTC
-,TRBJ2-6,TRBD1,TRBV5-1,CASSQGQGYGANVLTF,TGCGCCAGCAGCCAGGGACAGGGTTATGGGGCCAACGTCCTGACTTTC
few,TRBJ2-1,-,TRBV6-1,CASILGDFGEQFF,TGTGCCAGCATCCTCGGGGATTTTGGTGAGCAGTTCTTC
-,TRBJ1-1,TRBD1,TRBV27,CASSRGTGGLTEAFF,TGTGCCAGCAGTCGCGGGACAGGGGGGTTGACTGAAGCTTTCTTT
-,TRBJ2-1,TRBD1,TRBV11-3,CASSPRDRGSHEQFF,TGTGCCAGCAGCCCCCGGGACAGGGGTTCCCATGAGCAGTTCTTC
-,TRBJ1-2,TRBD1,TRBV2,CASSEDRGDGYTF,TGTGCCAGCAGTGAAGACAGGGGTGATGGCTACACCTTC
-,TRBJ2-5,TRBD1,TRBV5-1,CASSSGQGVIETQYF,TGCGCCAGCAGCTCGGGACAGGGAGTTATAGAGACCCAGTACTTC
-,TRBJ2-1,-,TRBV30,CAWSHQYNEQFF,TGTGCCTGGAGCCATCAGTACAATGAGCAGTTCTTC
once,TRBJ1-2,-,TRBV10-3,CAISEHSEGGYTF,TGTGCCATCAGTGAACATTCGGAGGGGGGCTACACCTTC
-,TRBJ2-1,TRBD2,TRBV2,CASSESAGTSERGLNEQFF,TGTGCCAGCAGTGAGTCCGCCGGGACTAGCGAACGGGGACTCAATGAGCAGTTCTTC
-,TRBJ2-5,TRBD2,TRBV5-1,CASSLGSRGGRETQYF,TGCGCCAGCAGCTTGGGGTCGCGGGGGGGCCGAGAGACCCAGTACTTC
-,TRBJ2-5,-,TRBV6-5,CASRKLGQLETQYF,TGTGCCAGCAGGAAACTAGGACAGCTGGAGACCCAGTACTTC
-,TRBJ1-1,-,TRBV28,CASSLPSSGNTEAFF,TGTGCCAGCAGTTTACCTTCCTCGGGAAACACTGAAGCTTTCTTT
-,TRBJ2-1,-,TRBV4-1,CASSQVPTNEQFF,TGCGCCAGCAGCCAAGTCCCGACTAATGAGCAGTTCTTC
few,TRBJ1-2,-,TRBV21-1,CASPIMWGLLIYGYTF,TGTGCCAGCCCTATAATGTGGGGACTTCTAATCTATGGCTACACCTTC
few,TRBJ1-1,-,TRBV7-2,CASSLANSNTEAFF,TGTGCCAGCAGCTTAGCGAACAGTAACACTGAAGCTTTCTTT
-,TRBJ1-1,TRBD1,TRBV30,CAWTPLGTENTEAFF,TGTGCCTGGACCCCCTTAGGGACAGAGAACACTGAAGCTTTCTTT
-,TRBJ2-3,TRBD1,TRBV5-1,CASSWTGGTDTQYF,TGCGCCAGCAGCTGGACAGGGGGCACAGATACGCAGTATTTT
few,TRBJ1-1,TRBD1,TRBV2,CASRVGADRVTEAFF,TGTGCCAGCAGAGTTGGCGCGGACAGGGTTACTGAAGCTTTCTTT
once,TRBJ1-2,-,TRBV2,CASTRQALGDGYTF,TGTGCCAGCACGCGACAGGCCTTGGGAGATGGCTACACCTTC
-,TRBJ1-1,-,TRBV5-4,CASSQESTEAFF,TGTGCCAGCAGCCAAGAGAGCACTGAAGCTTTCTTT
-,TRBJ2-3,-,TRBV6-1,CASSATGEVDTQYF,TGTGCCAGCAGTGCAACAGGGGAGGTAGATACGCAGTATTTT
-,TRBJ2-5,-,TRBV27,CASSLPREETQYF,TGTGCCAGCAGTTTACCTAGAGAGGAGACCCAGTACTTC
-,TRBJ2-3,TRBD2,TRBV7-2,CASSSSGGATDTQYF,TGTGCCAGCAGCTCTAGCGGGGGGGCCACAGATACGCAGTATTTT
-,TRBJ2-2,-,TRBV7-9,CASSLSLAHRVTGELFF,TGTGCCAGCAGCTTATCCCTCGCACACAGGGTCACCGGGGAGCTGTTTTTT
-,TRBJ1-1,-,TRBV7-9,CASSPQGMAEAFF,TGTGCCAGCAGCCCACAGGGTATGGCTGAAGCTTTCTTT
once,TRBJ1-2,-,TRBV2,CASIRGGGYTF,TGTGCCAGCATACGCGGAGGAGGCTACACCTTC
-,TRBJ1-1,-,TRBV7-8,CASSTQQGVQAFF,TGTGCCAGCAGCACCCAACAGGGAGTCCAAGCTTTCTTT
-,TRBJ2-3,TRBD1,TRBV9,CASSVGWDREGDGTDTQYF,TGTGCCAGCAGCGTAGGTTGGGACAGGGAAGGGGATGGCACAGATACGCAGTATTTT
-,TRBJ2-1,TRBD2,TRBV5-4,CASSLGGLAGGGGSYNEQFF,TGTGCCAGCAGCTTGGGAGGACTAGCGGGGGGCGGCGGATCCTACAATGAGCAGTTCTTC
-,TRBJ1-1,-,TRBV2,CASRPTGNTEAFF,TGTGCCAGCAGGCCGACAGGGAACACTGAAGCTTTCTTT